This T cell receptor (beta chain) stems from a study of blood T cell repertoires in COVID-19. The overall study: COVID-19 samples from acute and convalescent phases originated in the United States, Italy and Spain.

As handled by the study authors: The assay estimated nucleated cells by amplifying reference gene primers. This table comes from immunoSEQ multiplex PCR, and its TCRdb copy is limited to in-frame clones, with some not included. V, J and clone size derive from that table, while D and trimming were established from the DNA sequence. Of 300,000 to 400,000 clones listed, 88% are singletons. Input material: peripheral blood. This receptor was taken from a woman in her seventies with COVID-19, enrolled during active disease.

CDR3 nucleotides: TGTGCCACCAGTGATCCTGCGACAGGGCCCTACGGCTACACCTTC. Its protein is CATSDPATGPYGYTF. The chain joins TRBV24-1 to TRBJ1-2, with 7 bases aligning to TRBD1. This CDR3 is built from 15 residues. Germline CDR1 KGHDR, CDR2 SFDVKD. J lost 8 bases, V lost 3 bases, and 11 bases had no gene match.